The next 5 T cell receptor beta chains were all read from a single sample in a study of T cell repertoires in cytomegalovirus infection (dated by TCRdb to the late 2010s). The sample was run on an Illumina HiSeq 1500. TCRdb handled the public reads itself, with Q25 trimming in fastp and clone calling in MiXCR, and kept productive beta chains. All rows with the same CDR3 protein become a single entry with the most common DNA and genes. This sample comprises hundreds of thousands of distinct CDR3 sequences, approximately 7% of them detected only once. 5.5% to 8% of the sample is in the top ten clones. The specimen was PBMCs. All receptors derive from a human donor in good health (CMV status not recorded). Some clones in this sample may be carry-over from other donors' samples.

The chain combines TRBV29-1 with TRBJ1-1; a possible D gene is TRBD1 (6 bases). Germline values: CDR1 SQVTM, CDR2 ANQGSEA. The CDR3 length is 13 residues. Trimming left V 4 bases short and J 5 bases short, with 14 bases between. The CDR3 DNA sequence: TGCAGCGTTGGAGGGGGGTGGAGGACTGAAGCTTTCTTT. It codes for CSVGGGWRTEAFF.

This clonotype was observed at least ten times. V and J are TRBV7-2 and TRBJ1-1, with unresolved D. This CDR3 is built from 15 residues. V lost 1 base and J 5 bases, leaving 14 bases between the germline ends. Germline CDR1 reads SGHTA; CDR2 reads FQGNSA. CDR3 coding DNA: TGTGCCAGCAGCTTAGGGTCGCCGGGAGGAACTGAAGCTTTCTTT. It codes for CASSLGSPGGTEAFF.

This clonotype was observed at least ten times. V usage is TRBV10-3 and J usage is TRBJ2-2, with 9 bases matching TRBD1. V gave up 6 bases and J gave up 5 bases; unmatched junction bases: 10. Germline values: CDR1 ENHRY, CDR2 SYGVKD. There are 16 residues in the CDR3. DNA of the CDR3: TGTGCCATCAGACCGGGACAGGGAGAGAGGACCGGGGAGCTGTTTTTT. The encoded protein is CAIRPGQGERTGELFF.

This clonotype has a handful of counts. The chain joins TRBV15 to TRBJ1-3, with D hard to call. Looked up from germline, CDR1 is LNHNV and CDR2 is YYDKDF (reference sequence). V shed 2 bases and J shed 2 bases, with 10 bases lying between them. The CDR3 is made up of 15 amino acids. Written as DNA, the CDR3 is TGTGCCACCAGCAGAAAGGACGTGGCTGGAAACACCATATATTTT. Translation: CATSRKDVAGNTIYF.

This clonotype occurred many times. The gene calls are TRBV5-8 and TRBJ1-2; D possibly corresponds to TRBD1 (5 bases). The V end was cut by 5 bases, the J end by 3 bases, with 20 bases between. The CDR3 sequence is 16 residues long. Per germline, CDR1 SGHTS and CDR2 YDEGEE. The CDR3 DNA sequence: TGTGCCAGCAGATTGAAAAATAGGGGCAGAGACTATGGCTACACCTTC. As protein: CASRLKNRGRDYGYTF.